Following are 7 T cell receptor beta chains from one sample sequenced in a study of OX40 agonist ivuxolimab in advanced cancers. TCRdb's table, derived via immunoSEQ multiplex PCR, lists solely in-frame clones and lacks some. This sample yields 65,000 to 100,000 clones, of which approximately 86% are seen a single time; 0.76% belongs to the top ten. The material was CD4+ or CD8+ T cells sorted from blood, obtained in a trial of the OX40 agonist ivuxolimab. The source of these receptors is an adult with an advanced solid tumor such as melanoma, head and neck, liver or kidney cancer.

The chain couples TRBV30 to TRBJ1-2; D perhaps matches TRBD1 (5 bases). Germline CDR1 GTSNPN, CDR2 SVGIG (reference sequence). V shed 0 bases and J shed 2 bases, with 7 bases lying between them. The CDR3 consists of 13 residues. CDR3: CAWSVPGNYGYTF. Here the CDR3 DNA reads TGTGCCTGGAGTGTACCAGGGAACTATGGCTACACCTTC. Supplemented by reference TRBV30 and TRBJ1-2, the full variable domain reads SQTIHQWPATLVQPVGSPLSLECTVEGTSNPNLYWYRQAAGRGLQLLFYSVGIGQISSEVPQNLSASRPQDRQFILSSKKLLLSDSGFYLCAWSVPGNYGYTFGSGTRLTVV.

The rearrangement joins TRBV2 to TRBJ2-2; 8 nucleotides agree with TRBD2. Unmatched junction bases numbered 5, after V lost 6 bases and J lost 5 bases. Germline V gives CDR1 SNHLY, CDR2 FYNNEI. CDR3 length: 14 amino acids. The CDR3 DNA sequence: TGTGCCAGCAGGTTACTAGCGGCAACCGGGGAGCTGTTTTTT. It yields the protein CASRLLAATGELFF.

The chain has TRBV5-1 and TRBJ1-1; no clear D. V lost 5 bases to trimming and J lost 1 base, with 9 bases between them. CDR1 is SGHRS, CDR2 YFSETQ, per germline. CDR3 length: 13 amino acids. This CDR3 is CASREGGNTEAFF. CDR3 DNA sequence: TGCGCCAGCAGGGAAGGAGGGAACACTGAAGCTTTCTTT.

The gene calls are TRBV7-9 and TRBJ2-3, with 9 positions matching TRBD2. J lost 4 bases, V lost 2 bases, and 10 bases had no gene match. Per the germline V gene, CDR1 is SEHNR and CDR2 is FQNEAQ (reference sequence). CDR3 length equals 17 residues. CDR3 bases: TGTGCCAGCAGCTTACCCCCGGCGGGAGGGCCTTCAGATACGCAGTATTTT. Translated, it gives CASSLPPAGGPSDTQYF.

The chain carries TRBV25-1 and TRBJ1-2, with 8 bases fitting TRBD1. Germline CDR1 reads MGHDK; CDR2 reads SYGVNS. V lost 5 bases and J lost 8; bases outside the gene matches: 13. This CDR3 spans 15 amino acids. CDR3 coding DNA: TGTGCCAGCAGTCGCCGGGACAGGCAACGTTCCGGCTACACCTTC. It is translated as CASSRRDRQRSGYTF.

This chain joins TRBV30 and TRBJ2-5, with D maybe TRBD2 (6 bases). Per germline, CDR1 GTSNPN and CDR2 SVGIG (reference sequence). This CDR3 is built from 14 residues. Trimming pared 2 bases from V and 2 bases from J, leaving 12 bases between. CDR3 protein: CAWSLGGAQETQYF. The CDR3 coding sequence is TGTGCCTGGAGTTTGGGGGGAGCGCAAGAGACCCAGTACTTC.

V usage is TRBV11-2 and J usage is TRBJ2-5; D gene unclear. The CDR3 has 13 residues. The germline gives CDR1 SGHAT, CDR2 FQNNGV. V was trimmed by 2 bases and J by 5 bases, leaving 9 bases between them. The CDR3: CASSLQVWETQYF. CDR3 nucleotides: TGTGCCAGCAGCTTACAAGTGTGGGAGACCCAGTACTTC.